One and the same sample provided the 10 T cell receptor beta chains below, sequenced in a study of human T cells and chemical hapten exposure. TCRdb reanalysed the RACE reads using MiXCR and keeps one entry per CDR3 protein. This table holds more than 150,000 distinct CDR3 sequences, approximately 15% found once. Time point described: patch test 1, 2 weeks after DPC sensitization. Regarding treatment: therapeutic diphenylcyclopropenone sensitization with weekly scalp DPC. The source was whole blood, collected in connection with sensitization to the hapten diphenylcyclopropenone (DPC). The receptors stem from a woman in her twenties or thirties with alopecia areata. Some clones in this sample may be carry-over from other donors' samples.

This clonotype has just a few counts. The chain has TRBV14 and TRBJ2-5; D is ambiguous. Deletions cut 1 base from V and 3 bases from J, with 12 bases between. From germline, CDR1 is SGHDN and CDR2 FVKESK. CDR3 length equals 15 residues. DNA of the CDR3: TGTGCCAGCAGCCAAGCCCGGCAGCTCGAAGAGACCCAGTACTTC. Protein: CASSQARQLEETQYF.

This clonotype was counted at least ten times. The rearrangement joins TRBV4-3 to TRBJ1-3, with 11 positions matching TRBD1. Germline CDR1 LGHNA, CDR2 YSLEER. This CDR3 comprises 13 residues. Germline trimming cut 4 bases from V and 12 bases from J; bases unmatched to any gene: 5. The DNA of the CDR3 is TGCGCCAGCAGCCGCGCCGGGACAGGGGGCATATATTTT. It specifies CASSRAGTGGIYF.

The chain combines TRBV29-1 with TRBJ1-4; tentatively, D is TRBD1 (6 bases). The germline V gene has CDR1 SQVTM and CDR2 ANQGSEA. This CDR3 has 13 amino acids. The V end lost 4 bases, the J end lost 5 bases, and 11 bases lay between the germline ends. The CDR3 sequence is CSVVGRGNEKLFF. The CDR3 coding sequence is TGCAGCGTTGTAGGCAGGGGAAATGAAAAACTGTTTTTT.

This clonotype has more than one count but fewer than ten. The chain recombines TRBV20-1 with TRBJ1-2; TRBD1 matches 11 bases. V was clipped by 0 bases and J by 8 bases; unmatched bases: 11. The CDR3 consists of 16 residues. The V gene's germline CDR1 is DFQATT and CDR2 SNEGSKA (reference sequence). The CDR3, as DNA: TGCAGTGCTAGAGATCGTGGGACAGGGGGTCTTGAAGGCTACACCTTC. Its translation: CSARDRGTGGLEGYTF.

J is TRBJ2-1 and V is TRBV18; 7 bases agree with TRBD2. Germline V gene sequence: CDR1 KGHSH, CDR2 LQKENI. The CDR3 contains 17 residues. Unmatched junction bases numbered 13, after V lost 1 base and J lost 7 bases. CDR3 in DNA: TGTGCCAGCTCACCACGAACGGGCGGGAGTGTTTTGAATGAGCAGTTCTTC. Its translation: CASSPRTGGSVLNEQFF.

This clonotype showed up just a few times. V and J are TRBV18 and TRBJ1-1; the D is unclear. Germline lookup yields CDR1 KGHSH and CDR2 LQKENI. The CDR3 length is 13 residues. Trimming left V 2 bases short and J 0 bases short, with 4 bases between. CDR3 bases: TGTGCCAGCTCACCAAGCGTGAACACTGAAGCTTTCTTT. It specifies CASSPSVNTEAFF.

This clonotype was observed many times. This sequence joins TRBV4-2 and TRBJ2-3; D is perhaps TRBD2 (6 bases). CDR3 length equals 15 residues. In germline, CDR1 is LGHNA, CDR2 YNFKEQ. Deletions cut 3 bases from V and 3 bases from J, with 13 bases between. CDR3: CASSQPSSGTDTQYF. In DNA, the CDR3 is TGTGCCAGCAGCCAGCCCAGCAGCGGGACAGATACGCAGTATTTT.

The gene calls are TRBV28 and TRBJ2-1; TRBD2 matches 7 bases. V dropped 4 bases and J dropped 7; count of bases not matched to a gene: 10. Germline lookup yields CDR1 MDHEN and CDR2 SYDVKM. This CDR3 region has 15 residues. The CDR3, as DNA: TGTGCCAGCAGTTCTAATGGCGGGGGTAGTAATGAGCAGTTCTTC. It translates to CASSSNGGGSNEQFF.

This clonotype showed up many times. The chain links TRBV20-1 to TRBJ2-3; D unclear. The length of the CDR3 is 15 residues. Germline CDR1 DFQATT, CDR2 SNEGSKA (reference sequence). Deletions cut 0 bases from V and 2 bases from J, with 12 bases between. The chain's CDR3 is CSARDPKWSTDTQYF. The CDR3 nucleotides are TGCAGTGCTAGAGACCCAAAGTGGTCCACAGATACGCAGTATTTT.

J is TRBJ2-3 and V is TRBV24-1; TRBD2 might be the D (5 bases). V was pared by 3 bases and J by 0 bases, with 15 bases between. The length of the CDR3 is 17 residues. CDR1 is KGHDR, CDR2 SFDVKD, per germline. The CDR3 region is CATSDAGLRLSTDTQYF. The CDR3 nucleotides read TGTGCCACCAGTGATGCGGGTCTCCGGCTAAGCACAGATACGCAGTATTTT.